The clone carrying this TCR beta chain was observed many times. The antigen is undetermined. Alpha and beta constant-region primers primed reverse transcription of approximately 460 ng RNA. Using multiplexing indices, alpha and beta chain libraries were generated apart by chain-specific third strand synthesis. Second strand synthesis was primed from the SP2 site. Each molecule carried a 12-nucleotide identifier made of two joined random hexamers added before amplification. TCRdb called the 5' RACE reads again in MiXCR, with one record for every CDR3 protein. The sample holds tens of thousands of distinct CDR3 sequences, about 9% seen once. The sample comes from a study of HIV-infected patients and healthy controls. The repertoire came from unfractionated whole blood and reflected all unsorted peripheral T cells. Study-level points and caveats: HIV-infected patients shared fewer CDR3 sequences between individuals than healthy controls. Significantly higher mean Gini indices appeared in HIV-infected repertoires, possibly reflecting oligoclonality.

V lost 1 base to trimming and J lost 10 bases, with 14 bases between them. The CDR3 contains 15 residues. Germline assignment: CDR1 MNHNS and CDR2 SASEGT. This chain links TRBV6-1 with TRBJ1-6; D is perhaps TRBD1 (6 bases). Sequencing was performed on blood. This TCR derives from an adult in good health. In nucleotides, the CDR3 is TGTGCCAGCAGTGAAGTCCGGGGGGCTAAATCACCCCTCCACTTT. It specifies CASSEVRGAKSPLHF.